This T cell receptor beta chain originates from a study of T cell repertoires and HLA-DP antigens. As concerns this clone: Its antigen is unknown.

CDR1 is MNHNS and CDR2 is SASEGT in the germline V gene. This CDR3 is built from 16 residues. The V end was cut by 2 bases, the J end by 3 bases, with 11 bases between. Using immunoSEQ multiplex PCR, the repertoire was profiled, and TCRdb retains in-frame clones only, with some absent. The sample lists some 110,000 clones; 85% to 95% were seen once. The chain combines TRBV6-1 with TRBJ2-6; D gene uncertain. Source material: CD4+ T cells from PBMCs. The clonotype was recovered from a woman aged 18-29 years in good health and CMV-seronegative. In DNA form, the CDR3 reads TGTGCCAGCAGTGAAATGGAGAGTATTGGGGCCAACGTCCTGACTTTC. This gives the protein CASSEMESIGANVLTF.